This T cell receptor (beta chain) was identified during a study of T cells expressing NK-cell markers. As for the study in general: According to the study, TCR beta repertoires originated from sorted CD3+CD56+NKG2C+, CD3+CD56+NKG2C- and CD3+CD56-NKG2C+ T cells.

General study findings and limits: Dominant NKG2C+ clonotypes accounted for roughly 1.0-8% of CD8+ T cells in a handful of donors.

Germline V lookup: CDR1 MNHNS, CDR2 SASEGT. This CDR3 has 18 residues. It was by 5'RACE template switching with UMIs that TCR beta cDNA was made. TCRdb reworked the 5' RACE reads into one entry per CDR3 protein, no DNA. The sample data list fewer than 400,000 distinct CDR3 sequences. Comment on this clonotype: Antigen specificity is unknown.

What was sequenced was blood T cells: a sorted CD56 or NKG2C T cell subset, CD4+ or CD8+ T cells, or bulk PBMC T cells (not recorded which). The clonotype was recovered from a woman aged 45-65 years in good health. V usage is TRBV6-1 and J usage is TRBJ2-1; checking the TCRdb D call of TRBD2 is not possible without DNA. This CDR3 is CASSSSSGTFSSYNEQFF.